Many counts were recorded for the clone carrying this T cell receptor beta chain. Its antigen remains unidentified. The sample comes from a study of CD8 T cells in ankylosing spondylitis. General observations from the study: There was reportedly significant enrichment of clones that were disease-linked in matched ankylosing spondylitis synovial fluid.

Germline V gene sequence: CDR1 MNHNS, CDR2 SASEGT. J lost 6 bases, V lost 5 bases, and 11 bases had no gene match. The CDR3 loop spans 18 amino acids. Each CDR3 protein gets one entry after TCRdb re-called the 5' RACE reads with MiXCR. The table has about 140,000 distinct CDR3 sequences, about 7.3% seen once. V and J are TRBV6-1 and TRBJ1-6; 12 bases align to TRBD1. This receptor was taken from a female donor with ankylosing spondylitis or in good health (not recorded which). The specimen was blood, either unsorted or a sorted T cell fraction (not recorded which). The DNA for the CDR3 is TGTGCCAGCAGTCCTTACCCGGGACAGGGGGCGCTTAATTCACCCCTCCACTTT. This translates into CASSPYPGQGALNSPLHF.